This T cell receptor (beta chain) was found in a study of regulatory T cells in long-lasting Graves disease. As for the study in general: Patients newly diagnosed with Graves' had been on antithyroid drugs for under 3 months. Notes on the study in general: Among samples with persistent disease, TRBV28, TRBJ1-2 and TRBJ2-5 were favored.

This CDR3 comprises 12 residues. The V and J ends lost 1 base and 6 bases respectively, with 9 bases between them. Germline V gene data show CDR1 as DFQATT and CDR2 as SNEGSKA (reference sequence). The sample holds a few counts of this clonotype. Its matching antigen is unknown. The time point is: newly diagnosed GD, antithyroid drugs for less than 3 months. PBMCs were the source of the RNA used for TCR sequencing. iRepertoire HTBI primers and Arm-PCR of CDR3 regions built TCR beta libraries. One entry per CDR3 protein results from TCRdb running MiXCR on the multiplex PCR reads. Here the sample spans roughly 380,000 distinct CDR3 sequences, over 15% being singletons. The data also belong to a second study, concerning T cells in Graves' hyperthyroidism and ophthalmopathy. Turning to that study: Diagnoses were established using clinical symptoms, serum thyroxine and TRAb, thyroid ultrasound and orbital computed tomography. Using the HTBI primer set, a first-round RT-PCR was run on the TCR CDR3.

The origin of this receptor is a man aged 40-50 years with Graves disease. The rearrangement joins TRBV20-1 to TRBJ1-2, with D unresolved. The specimen comprised peripheral blood mononuclear cells (PBMCs), sampled at new diagnosis, from a patient treated with antithyroid drugs. The CDR3 loop reads CSARVGFDGYTF. The DNA for the CDR3 is TGCAGTGCTAGAGTGGGCTTTGATGGCTACACCTTC.